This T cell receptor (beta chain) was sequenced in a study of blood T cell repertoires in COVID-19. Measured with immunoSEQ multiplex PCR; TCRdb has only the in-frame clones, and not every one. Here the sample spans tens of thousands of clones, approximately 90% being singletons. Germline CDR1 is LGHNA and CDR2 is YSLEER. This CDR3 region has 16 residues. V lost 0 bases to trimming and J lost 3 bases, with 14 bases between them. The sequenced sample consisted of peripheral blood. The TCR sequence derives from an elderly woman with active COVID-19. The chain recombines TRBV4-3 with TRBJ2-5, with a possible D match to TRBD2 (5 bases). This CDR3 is CASSQDLRAEEETQYF. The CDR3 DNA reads TGCGCCAGCAGCCAAGATCTGAGGGCGGAAGAAGAGACCCAGTACTTC.